Included here is one TCR beta chain sequence, with context. This CDR3 has 16 amino acids. CDR1 is LNHNV and CDR2 is YYDKDF in the germline V gene (reference sequence). Trimming removed 1 base from V and 3 bases from J; junction bases left unmatched: 4. These data are taken from a study of blood T cell repertoires in COVID-19. Across the study: Material from acute and convalescent COVID-19 was sourced from the United States, Italy and Spain.

Assay: immunoSEQ multiplex PCR; the TCRdb copy retains only in-frame clones and omits some. Of roughly 24,000 clones listed, about nine tenths are singletons. The chain is built from TRBV15 and TRBJ2-5, with 11 bases matching TRBD2. This sequence originates from a woman in her 70s with active COVID-19. Sequenced: peripheral blood. Here the CDR3 DNA reads TGTGCCACCAGCAGAGGAGGGGGACTAGCGGAAGAGACCCAGTACTTC. It specifies CATSRGGGLAEETQYF.